The 11 T cell receptor beta chains presented below share a single source sample, sequenced in a study of blood T cell repertoires in COVID-19. Libraries were prepared by immunoSEQ multiplex PCR; TCRdb keeps only in-frame clonotypes and omits some of them. The table has 300,000 or so clones, around 84% seen once; the top ten hold 1% to 1.5%. The specimen sequenced was peripheral blood. All receptors derive from a man aged 70-80 years with acute or convalescent COVID-19.

The chain carries TRBV4-2 and TRBJ1-4; D remains ambiguous. The CDR3 runs to 19 residues. Germline CDR1 and CDR2: LGHNA and YNFKEQ. The germline V and J ends were trimmed by 0 bases and 0 bases, with 17 bases remaining between them. CDR3 nucleotides: TGTGCCAGCAGCCAAGATCCGGAGGGTTTCTGGTCAACTAATGAAAAACTGTTTTTT. This encodes CASSQDPEGFWSTNEKLFF.

CDR3: CSASAGGRTDTQYF. CDR3 sequence (DNA): TGCAGTGCTAGTGCGGGAGGGCGCACAGATACGCAGTATTTT. The rearrangement joins TRBV20-1 to TRBJ2-3, with TRBD2 identical over 9 bases. The V segment lost 3 bases and the J segment 1 base; nucleotides outside the gene matches: 2. The CDR3 has 14 amino acids. CDR1 is DFQATT, CDR2 SNEGSKA, per germline (reference sequence).

This clone was seen more than once but under ten times. This sequence joins TRBV6-6 and TRBJ1-5; TRBD1 aligns across 7 bases. Trimming at V came to 7 bases and at J to 5 bases, leaving 11 bases not matched to a gene. This CDR3 contains 15 residues. Germline assignment: CDR1 MNHNY and CDR2 SVGAGI (reference sequence). CDR3 region: CASTQRQGTDQPQHF. The CDR3 DNA follows: TGTGCCAGCACCCAGAGACAGGGCACGGATCAGCCCCAGCATTTT.

The chain carries TRBV5-4 and TRBJ2-7, with 9 bases lining up with TRBD2. CDR1 is SGHNT, CDR2 YYREEE, per germline (reference sequence). The CDR3 is 15 amino acids. Trimming cost V 4 bases and J 5 bases; bases outside gene matches: 10. The CDR3 protein is CASSSISGGSDEQYF. DNA for the CDR3: TGTGCCAGCAGCAGTATTAGCGGGGGAAGCGACGAGCAGTACTTC.

The chain combines TRBV12-3 or TRBV12-4 with TRBJ1-6, with a possible D match to TRBD1 (5 bases). The CDR3 sequence is 12 residues long. The V and J ends lost 8 bases and 9 bases respectively, with 11 bases between them. CDR3 coding DNA: TGTGCCAGCTCCGGACACCTTTCACCCCTCCACTTT. It codes for CASSGHLSPLHF.

This chain links TRBV27 with TRBJ1-3, with 7 positions matching TRBD1. The CDR3 extends over 14 amino acids. The junction had 4 bases not matched to a gene; V was cut back by 6 bases and J by 2 bases. The germline V gene encodes CDR1 MNHEY and CDR2 SMNVEV (reference sequence). In nucleotides, the CDR3 is TGTGCCAGCAGCTTTGGACAGGCTGGAAACACCATATATTTT. It encodes CASSFGQAGNTIYF.

CDR3 amino acids: CASSRLGNTEAFF. CDR3 coding DNA: TGTGCCAGCTCACGCCTAGGGAACACTGAAGCTTTCTTT. This chain joins TRBV18 and TRBJ1-1, with no clear D. Germline values: CDR1 KGHSH, CDR2 LQKENI. V lost 4 bases and J lost 1, with 7 bases in between. This CDR3 comprises 13 residues.

The V and J genes are TRBV2 and TRBJ2-7; D perhaps matches TRBD1 (6 bases). Germline values: CDR1 SNHLY, CDR2 FYNNEI. The germline V and J ends were trimmed by 10 bases and 1 base, with 11 bases remaining between them. The CDR3 loop spans 12 amino acids. CDR3: CATGQLSYEQYF. Here the CDR3 DNA reads TGTGCCACCGGACAGCTGTCCTACGAGCAGTACTTC.

The chain carries TRBV29-1 and TRBJ2-7, with a weak D call TRBD2 (6 bases). Germline CDR1 and CDR2: SQVTM and ANQGSEA. The CDR3 is 12 residues long. Trimming stripped 6 bases from V and 2 bases from J, with 11 bases between. The CDR3 protein is CSVGRETYEQYF. The CDR3 DNA sequence: TGCAGCGTGGGACGGGAGACCTACGAGCAGTACTTC.

This clone was detected once. V usage is TRBV4-1 and J usage is TRBJ1-6; 7 bases fit TRBD1. The V segment lost 3 bases and the J segment 10 bases; nucleotides outside the gene matches: 12. The CDR3 has 16 residues. CDR1 and CDR2 from the germline V gene are MGHRA and YSYEKL. The CDR3 region is CASSHYKQGPGSPLHF. The DNA for the CDR3 is TGCGCCAGCAGCCACTACAAACAGGGGCCGGGGTCACCCCTCCACTTT.

The V and J genes are TRBV3-1 (or the pseudogene TRBV3-2) and TRBJ1-5; D might be TRBD1 (5 bases). Trimming shortened V by 1 base and J by 5 bases, and 18 bases separated the two germline ends. Germline-derived CDR1 and CDR2 are LGHDT and YNNKEL (reference sequence). The CDR3 covers 17 residues. In DNA, the CDR3 is TGTGCCAGCAGCCAAGTAATACCCCCAGGGTTTTATCAGCCCCAGCATTTT. Translation: CASSQVIPPGFYQPQHF.